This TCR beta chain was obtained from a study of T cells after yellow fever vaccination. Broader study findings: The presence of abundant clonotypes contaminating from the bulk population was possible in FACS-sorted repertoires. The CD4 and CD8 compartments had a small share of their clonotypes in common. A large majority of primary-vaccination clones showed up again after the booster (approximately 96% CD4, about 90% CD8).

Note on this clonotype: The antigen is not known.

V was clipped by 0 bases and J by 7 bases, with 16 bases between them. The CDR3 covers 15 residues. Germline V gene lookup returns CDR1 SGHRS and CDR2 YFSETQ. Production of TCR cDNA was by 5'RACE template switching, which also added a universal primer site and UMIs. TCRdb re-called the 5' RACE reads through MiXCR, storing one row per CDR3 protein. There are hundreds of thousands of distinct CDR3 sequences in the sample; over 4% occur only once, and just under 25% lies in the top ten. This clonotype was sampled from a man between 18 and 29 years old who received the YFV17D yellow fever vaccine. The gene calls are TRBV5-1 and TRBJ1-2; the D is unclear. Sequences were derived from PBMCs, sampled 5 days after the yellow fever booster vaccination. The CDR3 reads CASSLDTDPGAGYTF. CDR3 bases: TGCGCCAGCAGCTTGGATACAGACCCGGGCGCTGGCTACACCTTC.